The 20 T cell receptor beta chains reported below all come from one sample, sequenced in a study of T cells in Graves' hyperthyroidism and ophthalmopathy. Amplification yielded TCR beta CDR3 regions, with RNA transcripts as the source. The primer set for the first-round RT-PCR of the TCR CDR3 was HTBI. TCRdb passed the multiplex PCR reads through MiXCR, listing each CDR3 protein once. In the table there are under 300,000 distinct CDR3 sequences, 13% to 15% of which are singletons. Sequencing was performed on blood. The source of these receptors is a woman between 40 and 55 years old with Graves' hyperthyroidism that later progressed to Graves' ophthalmopathy.

This clonotype was observed at least ten times. The V gene is TRBV20-1, the J gene TRBJ1-6; D is unresolved. Germline CDR1 and CDR2: DFQATT and SNEGSKA (reference sequence). The CDR3 has 17 residues. Trimming removed 5 bases from V and 5 bases from J, with 22 bases in between. CDR3 sequence (DNA): TGCAGTGCTGTGGAGGGCAGAAGGATAAGTAATAATTCACCCCTCCACTTT. It specifies CSAVEGRRISNNSPLHF.

This sequence joins TRBV18 and TRBJ2-7; 7 bases match TRBD1. Per the germline V gene, CDR1 is KGHSH and CDR2 is LQKENI. V was pared by 4 bases and J by 5 bases, with 11 bases of the junction left unmatched. The CDR3 is 15 amino acids. CDR3 region: CASSLGNRGIDEQYF. In nucleotides, the CDR3 is TGTGCCAGCTCACTCGGTAACAGGGGCATTGACGAGCAGTACTTC.

This clonotype was seen repeatedly, ten times or more. The chain joins TRBV29-1 to TRBJ2-7; 7 bases map to TRBD2. V gave up 6 bases and J gave up 4 bases; unmatched junction bases: 15. The CDR3 has 15 residues. The V gene's germline CDR1 is SQVTM and CDR2 ANQGSEA. CDR3 sequence (DNA): TGCAGCGTGCGGCTAGCGGATGCTTATGGGTACGAGCAGTACTTC. Encoded protein: CSVRLADAYGYEQYF.

This clonotype was seen many times. The chain couples TRBV13 to TRBJ1-1; no definite D call. Trimming stripped 1 base from V and 4 bases from J, with 16 bases between. The CDR3 consists of 16 residues. The germline gives CDR1 PRHDT, CDR2 FYEKMQ (reference sequence). The DNA for the CDR3 is TGTGCCAGCAGCTTAGTGGGGTGGCCGGGAGGCACTGAAGCTTTCTTT. This translates into CASSLVGWPGGTEAFF.

The gene calls are TRBV19 and TRBJ1-2, with a possible D match to TRBD1 (5 bases). V shed 7 bases and J shed 7 bases, with 16 bases lying between them. Germline assignment: CDR1 LNHDA and CDR2 SQIVND (reference sequence). This CDR3 spans 13 amino acids. The CDR3 region has the DNA TGTGCCAGTAACAAGGGTGCAGGGAGTGGCTACACCTTC. Translating it yields CASNKGAGSGYTF.

This clonotype was seen ten or more times. This chain connects TRBV20-1 to TRBJ2-3, with 14 nucleotides matching TRBD2. CDR3 length equals 17 residues. V shed 6 bases, J shed 3 bases, and the junction held 11 bases outside the gene matches. Looked up from germline, CDR1 is DFQATT and CDR2 is SNEGSKA (reference sequence). This CDR3 is CSAPGLAGELSTDTQYF. CDR3 coding DNA: TGCAGTGCCCCGGGACTAGCGGGAGAACTTTCGACAGATACGCAGTATTTT.

This clonotype was found many times. J is TRBJ2-7 and V is TRBV24-1, with TRBD1 matching 8 bases. CDR1 is KGHDR and CDR2 is SFDVKD in the germline V gene. CDR3 size: 15 residues. With 4 bases clipped from V and 6 bases from J, the junction kept 10 bases outside the gene matches. CDR3 DNA: TGTGCCACCAGTGACCCAAGACAGGGGAAGGTCGAGCAGTACTTC. This gives the protein CATSDPRQGKVEQYF.

The chain links TRBV19 to TRBJ2-7; 12 bases fit TRBD2. The junction had 8 bases not matched to a gene; V was cut back by 3 bases and J by 2 bases. The V gene's germline CDR1 is LNHDA and CDR2 SQIVND (reference sequence). The CDR3 runs 17 residues. The CDR3 region has the DNA TGTGCCAGTAGTATCCTCCAGACTAGCGGGGGAACCTACGAGCAGTACTTC. It translates to CASSILQTSGGTYEQYF.

This clonotype was observed many times. The rearrangement uses TRBV11-2 and TRBJ1-3, with D possibly matching TRBD1 (5 bases). Trimming removed 4 bases from V and 9 bases from J, with 13 bases in between. The CDR3 length is 13 residues. Germline V gene data show CDR1 as SGHAT and CDR2 as FQNNGV. The CDR3 DNA reads as TGTGCCAGCAGCTCCTCCTTTGGGGGCACCATATATTTT. The encoded protein is CASSSSFGGTIYF. Combining the CDR3 with reference TRBV11-2 and TRBJ1-3 gives the whole variable domain EAGVAQSPRYKIIEKRQSVAFWCNPISGHATLYWYQQILGQGPKLLIQFQNNGVVDDSQLPKDRFSAERLKGVDSTLKIQPAKLEDSAVYLCASSSSFGGTIYFGEGSWLTVV.

This clonotype was counted at least ten times. The chain has TRBV24-1 and TRBJ2-7; the match to TRBD2 covers 7 bases. V dropped 4 bases and J dropped 5; count of bases not matched to a gene: 10. Germline V CDR1 and CDR2: KGHDR, SFDVKD. The CDR3 is 15 residues long. CDR3 amino acids: CATSDPGGGINEQYF. CDR3 bases: TGTGCCACCAGTGACCCCGGCGGGGGTATCAACGAGCAGTACTTC.

This clonotype was picked up many times. One end of the junction varies from germline; a read error may be responsible. The CDR3 DNA reads TGTGCCAGCCGAGGGAAACTTACTGGGAACACCATATATTTT. Translating gives CASRGKLTGNTIYF. The chain recombines TRBV25-1 with TRBJ1-3; no firm D call. The CDR3 has 14 amino acids. From germline, CDR1 is MGHDK and CDR2 SYGVNS.

This clonotype was recorded many times. The gene calls are TRBV28 and TRBJ1-1; D uncertain. V lost 5 bases, J lost 5 bases, and 18 bases lay in between. CDR3 size: 15 residues. Germline loops: CDR1 MDHEN, CDR2 SYDVKM. The CDR3 coding sequence is TGTGCCAGCAGTCGCCGGGCCCTCTTATGGACTGAAGCTTTCTTT. Protein: CASSRRALLWTEAFF.

This clonotype has at least ten counts. This chain joins TRBV19 and TRBJ2-1; 8 bases align to TRBD1. V was pared by 5 bases and J by 6 bases, with 9 bases of the junction left unmatched. CDR1 LNHDA and CDR2 SQIVND come from the germline V gene (reference sequence). CDR3 length equals 15 residues. The CDR3 spells CASSPGQGFSNEQFF. The CDR3 DNA reads TGTGCCAGTAGTCCCGGACAGGGTTTTAGCAATGAGCAGTTCTTC.

This clonotype has ten or more counts. The chain has TRBV3-1 and TRBJ2-1, with 7 bases that match TRBD2. V lost 4 bases and J lost 3; bases outside the gene matches: 3. Germline CDR1 and CDR2: LGHDT and YNNKEL (reference sequence). The CDR3 spans 14 residues. The CDR3 DNA sequence: TGTGCCAGCAGCCCGGGGGGATACTACAATGAGCAGTTCTTC. Protein product: CASSPGGYYNEQFF.

This clonotype showed up many times. The V gene is TRBV28, the J gene TRBJ1-2; D ambiguous. Germline loops: CDR1 MDHEN, CDR2 SYDVKM. The CDR3 has 14 residues. V lost 6 bases to trimming and J lost 3 bases, with 14 bases between them. CDR3: CASSRRLSHYGYTF. The DNA of the CDR3 is TGTGCCAGCAGCCGGCGTTTGAGCCACTATGGCTACACCTTC.

This clonotype occurred many times. The chain employs TRBV20-1 and TRBJ2-7; 12 bases are a match to TRBD2. The germline V gene encodes CDR1 DFQATT and CDR2 SNEGSKA (reference sequence). This CDR3 is 15 amino acids long. J gave up 7 bases and V 3 bases, and 10 bases lay outside the gene matches. DNA for the CDR3: TGCAGTGCTAGGACTCGCCTAGCGGGAGGGTGGGAGCAGTACTTC. Encoded protein: CSARTRLAGGWEQYF.

Notes on this clonotype: A much larger clone lies one base from this, so it may be a read error. The J gene is TRBJ2-1, the V gene TRBV20-1; the D gene is possibly TRBD2 (5 bases). V was shortened by 3 bases and J by 2 bases, with 17 bases between the two germline ends. The CDR3 has 16 amino acids. The germline V gene encodes CDR1 DFQATT and CDR2 SNEGSKA (reference sequence). DNA of the CDR3: TGCAGTGCTAGGCCGAGGGTGTCTAGCCCCTACAATGAGCAGTTCTTC. This gives the protein CSARPRVSSPYNEQFF.

This clonotype was seen at least ten times. The chain links TRBV28 to TRBJ1-1; unclear D gene. This CDR3 is built from 10 residues. The germline V and J ends were trimmed by 7 bases and 6 bases, with 6 bases remaining between them. CDR1 and CDR2 (germline): MDHEN, SYDVKM. CDR3 in DNA: TGTGCCAGCAATGGTGCTGAAGCTTTCTTT. This gives the protein CASNGAEAFF.

The rearrangement uses TRBV28 and TRBJ1-5; D not resolved. The V end was cut by 5 bases, the J end by 6 bases, with 14 bases between. The CDR3 is made up of 14 amino acids. From germline, CDR1 is MDHEN and CDR2 SYDVKM. The CDR3 nucleotides read TGTGCCAGCAGTGGACTTGATTATTTTCAGCCCCAGCATTTT. This codes for CASSGLDYFQPQHF.

As to this clonotype: A much bigger clone sits one base away, suggesting this may be a read error. The CDR3 end shows no conserved phenylalanine or tryptophan, and so a read error is likely. The chain couples TRBV5-1 to TRBJ2-1; tentative D call: TRBD1 (5 bases). V shed 1 base and J shed 7 bases, with 9 bases lying between them. CDR1 is SGHRS, CDR2 YFSETQ, per germline. The CDR3 has 13 amino acids. This CDR3 reads CASSLPGLNEQFC. The CDR3 DNA reads TGCGCCAGCAGCTTGCCAGGGTTGAATGAGCAGTTCTGC.